This T cell receptor beta chain emerged from a study of cytomegalovirus exposure and HLA in healthy donors (dated by TCRdb to about 2017). Regarding the complete study: According to an earlier analysis of several hundred of the donors, 200 million or so T cells yielded over 100 million unique TCR beta sequences and about 300 Gb of sequence data. Donor age, sex, ethnicity and CMV serostatus were collected together with the repertoire data. A later analysis re-analyzed previously published TCR beta repertoires from hundreds of donors and added high-resolution HLA genotyping to study TCR occurrence patterns. An early release covering 550 to 650 HLA-typed donors comprised 250 to 350 gigabases of sequencing data and approximately 85 million unique TCR sequences. The study aimed to test whether signatures of past pathogen exposure could be identified by cataloging public T cell receptors. Among roughly 400 genotyped donors of the cohort, an average of roughly 230,000 unique TCR beta nucleotide sequences was sequenced per donor, of which 15% to 20% were non-productive. Besides the first cohort of around 670 subjects, a separate validation cohort made up of 120 different subjects was used. The study profiled the T cell repertoires of under 700 subjects by immunosequencing and related them to cytomegalovirus serostatus. All discovery cohort repertoires had been generated using a single sequencing platform. The genetic ancestry cluster associated with self-reported Caucasian donors included about four fifths of the roughly 400 genotyped donors. In a later genetic analysis, genome-wide SNP genotypes for about three fifths of the 666 donors were used, and that subset was treated as a discovery cohort. A handful of DR-DQ haplotypes were handled as single units for association and clustering because linkage in the cohort was strong. An earlier analysis of several hundred of the donors applied high-throughput TCR beta sequencing to assess whether each TCR beta V gene segment acted as functional or pseudogenic. Rather than drawing on any new phenotypic data, the later analysis identified candidate immune exposures from TCR beta sequences and the way those sequences occurred across donors. Typing coverage differed by locus: A, B, C, DRB1 and DQB1 were typed in roughly 620-640 donors, DQA1 in about 560, DPA1 in some 600, and DPB1 in around 490. To predict cytomegalovirus infection status, the study combined high-throughput TCR immunosequencing, statistical association of individual TCRs with disease status, and machine learning. Both class I and class II loci were covered by HLA typing, at four-digit resolution. The research as a whole found: Because counts were too low, approximately 18 rarely observed V segments, including chromosome 9 orphons, were excluded from the earlier analysis of fewer than 650 of the donors. For the cohort, immune exposure information was limited to CMV serostatus. It was suggested by the authors that the approach could potentially be generalized to other disease states and immunological phenotypes. A later analysis reported that several top co-occurrence clusters appeared linked to parvovirus B19, influenza, CMV and Epstein-Barr virus. The presence/absence analyses assumed that sequencing depth was roughly uniform across donors, and that assumption may not be true. Only TCR beta chains were sequenced in this cohort, and the absence of alpha or paired-chain data limited detectable features. In vitro tests confirmed that a few of the cytomegalovirus-associated TCR beta chains recognize cytomegalovirus antigens. A later genetic analysis associated a missense DCLRE1C variant with V-gene and J-gene trimming of TCR beta chains, and an independent cohort replicated the association. Compared with equally common non-associated chains, HLA-associated TCR beta chains in a later analysis were more clonally expanded and had lower generation probabilities. Linkage disequilibrium might explain the correlated functional status among segregating V segments, but an unknown experimental factor could not be excluded. A further reported finding was that TCR beta sequences accurately predicted the HLA-A and HLA-B alleles for most subjects in the first cohort. In a later analysis, most CMV-associated TCR beta chains were found to appear HLA-restricted, with HLA associations seemingly driven largely by CMV exposure. According to a later analysis, TCR association rates differed among HLA loci, with DRB1 alleles showing the most associated TCRs and HLA-C alleles showing the fewest. Broadly in line with IMGT annotations, most TCR beta V segments showed up in productive rearrangements about 90% or about 30% of the time in an earlier analysis of under 700 of the donors. According to a later genetic analysis, donors in an Asian-associated ancestry cluster had fewer N-insertions in productive TCRs than the approximately 670-donor mean. The study listed 164 TCR beta chains as associated with cytomegalovirus. The sequencing pipeline was judged likely to have produced a cluster of highly shared sequence variants as a technical artifact. When HLA alleles, especially DR and DQ, strongly co-occurred, attributing TCR associations to individual alleles was difficult. The 87-base-pair reads could not distinguish some IMGT-functional V segments, including TRBV6-2 and TRBV6-3, so those segments were excluded. In both the original and validation cohorts, the classifier was reported to diagnose cytomegalovirus status with high specificity and sensitivity. HLA typing was unavailable for some donors at each locus, so association tests used only the typed subset. A later analysis associated about 16,000 TCR beta sequences with specific HLA alleles at a false discovery rate of 0.05. While some public TCRs were present in many individuals, most TCR sequences turned up only very rarely across donors.

Details on this clone: What this receptor recognizes is not known.

The cohort comprised 670 or so healthy bone marrow donors. Cohort members were all nominally healthy when sampled, although unrecorded immune exposures were likely present. The donor was CMV seronegative and was included in the group of several hundred seronegative cohort members. Every donor gave a peripheral blood sample, and the peripheral blood mononuclear cells from that sample were used for TCR beta sequencing. The Qiagen DNeasy Blood Extraction Kit was used to extract genomic DNA from the blood cell samples. A distance of 15 bases separates the germline ends of V and J, which lose 1 base and 2 bases respectively. Reading from cysteine to phenylalanine, the CDR3 counts 16 amino acids. Only CDR3 DNA is held: 48 bases, read in frame from base 1. The germline V gene supplies CDR1 ENHRY and CDR2 SYGVKD. Library preparation employed the immunoSEQ multiplex PCR assay. For the multiplex PCR, a mixture combining 60 forward primers for TCR Vbeta segments and 13 reverse primers for TCR Jbeta segments was used. Amplification of the CDR3 region of rearranged TCR beta genes was performed with a multiplex PCR assay on genomic DNA. The Illumina HiSeq System was used to sequence the amplified TCR beta libraries as 87-base-pair reads. As for the authors' bioinformatics: In a later analysis, some 80 million unique TCR beta chains were counted across the approximately 670 repertoires, and around 10 million of these chains were shared by at least two donors. A nearest-neighbor algorithm error-corrected the raw reads and collapsed the reads into unique sequences, merging closely related sequences to remove PCR and sequencing errors. CDR3 sequences were aligned to IMGT reference sequences to assign V, D and J gene segments. For a sequence to be retained, a match of at least six nucleotides to both a V gene segment and a J gene segment was required. Rearrangements were called productive when the CDR3 lacked stop codons and stayed in frame with V and J; all others were non-productive. Following IMGT convention, CDR3 was defined as the stretch from the second conserved V-encoded cysteine up to the conserved J-encoded phenylalanine. In an earlier analysis of more than 550 of the donors, sequences lacking an unambiguous match to a single V gene segment were excluded. In an earlier analysis of several hundred of the donors, V segments were called functional above 56.7% productive rearrangements and were called segregating when the between-donor standard deviation exceeded 5%. A statistical classification framework was built to diagnose cytomegalovirus status from the catalog of TCR beta chain sequences. In a later analysis, TCR nucleotide sequences were compared against IMGT/GENE-DB human TR gene sequences so that V and J genes could be assigned. The TCRdist pipeline was used in a later analysis to assign CDR3 sequences and most-parsimonious VDJ recombination scenarios. In a later analysis, every TCR beta chain was defined by the combination of its CDR3 amino acid sequence and its V-gene family, and reads without a unique V-gene family were dropped. A later analysis removed 600 or so highly shared, low-generation-probability nucleotide sequences to deal with suspected cross-contamination and a sequencing artifact. A later analysis calculated a clonal expansion index for each public chain from normalized within-repertoire ranks of inferred template counts. In a later analysis, generation probabilities were computed using a VDJ recombination model fitted to out-of-frame rearrangements, and the results were checked against IGoR. A later analysis scored TCR-TCR, TCR-HLA and TCR-CMV co-occurrence with hypergeometric tests, applying a repertoire-size bias correction to TCR pairs. In a later analysis, false discovery rates were estimated by permuting HLA or CMV assignments 20 times. In a later analysis, co-occurring TCRs were grouped with DBSCAN, and TCRdist sequence similarity was added when clustering was performed within HLA-allele-positive subsets. Repertoires with fewer than 30,000 or more than 120,000 public chains, plus five repertoires with anomalous nucleotide sharing, were excluded from co-occurrence clustering. The table was pulled from immuneACCESS by TCRdb, which kept in-frame rearrangements only. Such tables lose some clones; where checked, under half of the loss comes from unresolved V genes, and the rest has no known cause. V and J calls and clone size are copied from that table; D and trimming were computed from the DNA. The sample's table lists a count of some 140,000 clones. The biggest ten clones account for roughly 2% of the sample.

The chain is made from TRBV10-3 and TRBJ2-7; TRBD2 could be the D gene, as 6 bases match. The material sequenced was PBMCs. The TCR was taken from a woman aged 55-70 years in good health and CMV-seronegative. The CDR3 region reads CAISEFEGTATYEQYF. The sequence in DNA is TGTGCCATCAGTGAGTTTGAGGGGACTGCCACCTACGAGCAGTACTTC.